This record looks at one TCR beta chain sequence and its context. Germline V gene data show CDR1 as MNHEY and CDR2 as SVGAGI. V trimming: 7 bases; J trimming: 7 bases; junction bases outside the gene matches: 8. The CDR3 length is 14 residues. The data derive from a study of blood T cell repertoires in COVID-19. In the original analysis: It was from reference gene primer amplification that nucleated cell counts were estimated. Assay used: immunoSEQ multiplex PCR; TCRdb lists only in-frame clones, some missing. D and trimming were read from the DNA, whereas the V and J calls and clone size are those reported in that table. The sample has 65,000 to 90,000 clones; approximately 79% are singletons.

Source material: peripheral blood. The source of this sequence is a man between 60 and 75 years old with active or convalescent COVID-19. The V and J genes are TRBV6-5 and TRBJ1-3, with TRBD1 identical over 9 bases. DNA of the CDR3: TGTGCCAGCATCATGGGGGGGACAGGGAACACCATATATTTT. Amino acid sequence: CASIMGGTGNTIYF.